This entry lists 32 T cell receptor beta chains sequenced from one sample in a study of T-cell reconstitution after alpha-beta-depleted transplantation in children. Unique molecular identifiers were incorporated when the TCRbeta library was constructed. One entry per CDR3 protein results from TCRdb running MiXCR on the PCR reads. There are a few hundred thousand distinct CDR3 sequences in the sample; more than 7.5% occur only once, and approximately 4.7% lies in the top ten. Specimen: PBMCs from the stem cell graft donor, collected from the stem cell graft. The receptors derive from a human donor who donated a stem cell graft to a child with SCID.

This clonotype was counted many times. Here the CDR3 DNA reads TGTGCCAGCAGCTTAAGCACTGAAGCTTTCTTT. Translated: CASSLSTEAFF. The genes are TRBV7-8 and TRBJ1-1, with no clear D. This CDR3 contains 11 residues. The ends were cut back, 2 bases at V and 4 bases at J, with 2 bases in the middle. Germline V CDR1 and CDR2: SGHVS, FQNEAQ. Full variable domain (outside the CDR3, taken from reference TRBV7-8 and TRBJ1-1): GAGVSQSPRYKVAKRGQDVALRCDPISGHVSLFWYQQALGQGPEFLTYFQNEAQLDKSGLPSDRFFAERPEGSVSTLKIQRTQQEDSAVYLCASSLSTEAFFGQGTRLTVV.

There are many counts of this clonotype. The V call is TRBV6-5, the J call TRBJ1-2; D remains unclear. This CDR3 is 15 amino acids long. V was pared by 2 bases and J by 2 bases, with 12 bases between. Germline CDR1 MNHEY, CDR2 SVGAGI. CDR3 sequence (DNA): TGTGCCAGCAGTTACGATCTGAACCTCAACTATGGCTACACCTTC. Translation gives CASSYDLNLNYGYTF.

Ten or more counts support this clonotype. This chain joins TRBV12-3 or TRBV12-4 and TRBJ2-2, with D possibly being TRBD1 or TRBD2 (5 bases each). V lost 4 bases and J lost 7, with 7 bases in between. The CDR3 is 12 amino acids. The DNA of the CDR3 is TGTGCCAGCAGTTGGGACCTCGGGGAGCTGTTTTTT. The encoded protein is CASSWDLGELFF.

In this sample, this clonotype turned up many times. The chain joins TRBV5-1 to TRBJ2-1; TRBD2 matches 11 bases. The V and J ends lost 3 bases and 9 bases, in that order; junction bases with no gene match: 8. Germline V gives CDR1 SGHRS, CDR2 YFSETQ. This CDR3 contains 15 residues. The CDR3 sequence: CASSSTSGVFGEQFF. The CDR3 nucleotides read TGCGCCAGCAGCTCGACTAGCGGGGTGTTTGGTGAGCAGTTCTTC.

In its sample, this clonotype was seen many times. The chain employs TRBV20-1 and TRBJ1-2; 8 nucleotides agree with TRBD1. Germline loops: CDR1 DFQATT, CDR2 SNEGSKA (reference sequence). The CDR3 has 13 amino acids. DNA of the CDR3: TGCCGCCCACGGACAGGGAATAACTATGGCTACACCTTC. This encodes CRPRTGNNYGYTF.

This clonotype occurred many times. The V call is TRBV20-1, the J call TRBJ2-7; the D gene is possibly TRBD1 (6 bases). CDR1 is DFQATT, CDR2 SNEGSKA, per germline (reference sequence). This CDR3 comprises 13 residues. Trimming shortened V by 5 bases and J by 0 bases, and 11 bases separated the two germline ends. The CDR3 DNA reads as TGCAGTGCTCACGACAGGATCTCCTACGAGCAGTACTTC. Its translation: CSAHDRISYEQYF.

This clonotype was counted at least ten times. V usage is TRBV28 and J usage is TRBJ1-4; the D is unclear. The CDR3 sequence is 15 residues long. The germline V gene encodes CDR1 MDHEN and CDR2 SYDVKM. V lost 8 bases and J lost 5, with 18 bases in between. CDR3 sequence: CASQVGRGFNEKLFF. In DNA, the CDR3 is TGTGCCAGCCAAGTCGGGCGGGGTTTCAATGAAAAACTGTTTTTT.

The CDR3 loop is CASSYRARYEQYF. CDR3 nucleotides: TGTGCCAGCAGTTACAGGGCCCGCTACGAGCAGTACTTC. This chain connects TRBV25-1 to TRBJ2-7, with a weak D call TRBD1 (6 bases). The CDR3 consists of 13 residues. Germline CDR1 MGHDK, CDR2 SYGVNS. The ends were cut back, 5 bases at V and 3 bases at J, with 11 bases in the middle.

This clonotype was detected many times. This chain joins TRBV12-3 or TRBV12-4 and TRBJ1-5; no definite D call. There are 16 residues in the CDR3. V lost 6 bases to trimming and J lost 4 bases, with 19 bases between them. The CDR3 protein is CASSRTPDLRNQPQHF. The DNA of the CDR3 is TGTGCCAGCAGCCGTACCCCGGACCTGCGGAATCAGCCCCAGCATTTT.

This clonotype appeared many times. The chain joins TRBV12-3 or TRBV12-4 to TRBJ1-1; a possible D gene is TRBD1 (5 bases). V dropped 3 bases and J dropped 1 base, with 18 bases sitting between them. The CDR3 loop spans 17 amino acids. The CDR3 protein is CASSFGLATDSNTEAFF. The CDR3, as DNA: TGTGCCAGCAGTTTCGGTTTAGCGACAGACTCGAACACTGAAGCTTTCTTT.

This clonotype was counted ten times or more. V is TRBV6-5 and J is TRBJ1-1; the match to TRBD1 covers 10 bases. The CDR3 consists of 16 residues. V trimming: 2 bases; J trimming: 4 bases; junction bases outside the gene matches: 7. Germline CDR1 reads MNHEY; CDR2 reads SVGAGI. The CDR3 sequence is CASSYQTGQGSTEAFF. CDR3 bases: TGTGCCAGCAGTTACCAGACGGGACAGGGGAGCACTGAAGCTTTCTTT.

In its sample, this clonotype was seen a few times. The chain recombines TRBV18 with TRBJ2-7; the D is unclear. CDR3 length: 14 amino acids. V was shortened by 0 bases and J by 5 bases, with 11 bases between the two germline ends. Germline V gene lookup returns CDR1 KGHSH and CDR2 LQKENI. CDR3 residues: CASSPPGFQDEQYF. The DNA for the CDR3 is TGTGCCAGCTCACCACCGGGTTTCCAGGACGAGCAGTACTTC.

This chain joins TRBV19 and TRBJ2-5, with D uncertain. Germline CDR1 reads LNHDA; CDR2 reads SQIVND (reference sequence). V gave up 6 bases and J gave up 0 bases, with 14 bases separating them. This CDR3 is built from 15 residues. DNA of the CDR3: TGTGCCAGTAGCCCACCGGACCGTAACCAAGAGACCCAGTACTTC. Translated, it gives CASSPPDRNQETQYF. The full variable domain, in which reference TRBV19 and TRBJ2-5 provide the parts outside the CDR3, is DGGITQSPKYLFRKEGQNVTLSCEQNLNHDAMYWYRQDPGQGLRLIYYSQIVNDFQKGDIAEGYSVSREKKESFPLTVTSAQKNPTAFYLCASSPPDRNQETQYFGPGTRLLVL.

Many counts were recorded for this clonotype. The chain has TRBV5-1 and TRBJ2-2; no reliable D call. The CDR3 sequence is 15 residues long. The ends were cut back, 0 bases at V and 2 bases at J, with 8 bases in the middle. CDR1 is SGHRS, CDR2 YFSETQ, per germline. CDR3 amino acids: CASSLEGQNTGELFF. The DNA of the CDR3 is TGCGCCAGCAGCTTGGAGGGCCAAAACACCGGGGAGCTGTTTTTT.

This clonotype was seen at least ten times. The rearrangement joins TRBV6-1 to TRBJ2-3; D call uncertain. Germline values: CDR1 MNHNS, CDR2 SASEGT. V was shortened by 4 bases and J by 4 bases, with 9 bases between the two germline ends. The CDR3 is made up of 13 amino acids. The CDR3 loop is CASSVRSPDTQYF. CDR3 nucleotide sequence: TGTGCCAGCAGTGTACGTAGCCCAGATACGCAGTATTTT.

This clonotype was observed many times. The genes are TRBV20-1 and TRBJ1-5, with D maybe TRBD1 (5 bases). This CDR3 spans 13 amino acids. CDR1 is DFQATT and CDR2 is SNEGSKA in the germline V gene (reference sequence). V was shortened by 6 bases and J by 5 bases, with 14 bases between the two germline ends. CDR3 residues: CSADPGGYQPQHF. Here the CDR3 DNA reads TGCAGTGCCGATCCTGGGGGGTATCAGCCCCAGCATTTT.

This chain joins TRBV10-3 and TRBJ1-2; tentatively, D is TRBD1 (6 bases). The CDR3 consists of 14 residues. CDR1 is ENHRY and CDR2 is SYGVKD in the germline V gene. The V end lost 2 bases, the J end lost 4 bases, and 11 bases lay between the germline ends. CDR3 amino acids: CAISETGSGYGYTF. The CDR3 DNA reads as TGTGCCATCAGTGAGACAGGGTCAGGCTATGGCTACACCTTC.

This clonotype has a count of ten or more. In nucleotides, the CDR3 is TGTGCCAGCAACAACGGACAGGCGGGGGGCTACACCTTC. It specifies CASNNGQAGGYTF. The chain has TRBV9 and TRBJ1-2; 7 bases are a match to TRBD1. After removal of 6 bases from V and 8 bases from J, the junction contained 10 bases not matched to a gene. Germline V CDR1 and CDR2: SGDLS, YYNGEE. The CDR3 loop spans 13 amino acids.

This clonotype was recorded many times. This sequence joins TRBV7-2 and TRBJ2-3; 7 nucleotides line up with TRBD2. Germline CDR1 SGHTA, CDR2 FQGNSA. V lost 5 bases, J lost 8 bases, and 10 bases stayed unmatched. The CDR3 contains 14 residues. CDR3 nucleotides: TGTGCCAGCAGCCAAGGCGGGGGTCTGGGTACGCAGTATTTT. Its protein product is CASSQGGGLGTQYF.

Ten or more counts support this clonotype. V is TRBV30 and J is TRBJ1-1, with D possibly TRBD1 on 6 matching bases. Germline lookup yields CDR1 GTSNPN and CDR2 SVGIG (reference sequence). The CDR3 length is 12 residues. Trimming pared 3 bases from V and 7 bases from J, leaving 12 bases between. The CDR3 region has the DNA TGTGCCTGGAGGGGGGCACGACTTGAAGCTTTCTTT. Protein sequence: CAWRGARLEAFF.

This clonotype was seen many times. V and J are TRBV15 and TRBJ1-2, with D uncertain. The germline CDR1 and CDR2 sequences are LNHNV and YYDKDF (reference sequence). Trimming left V 5 bases short and J 1 base short, with 17 bases between. There are 16 residues in the CDR3. Written as DNA, the CDR3 is TGTGCCACCAGCCTCGGAGGAACAACGAATAACTATGGCTACACCTTC. This sequence encodes CATSLGGTTNNYGYTF.

This clonotype was seen a handful of times. V usage is TRBV5-1 and J usage is TRBJ2-5; 10 bases align to TRBD1. Germline V gene sequence: CDR1 SGHRS, CDR2 YFSETQ. With 4 bases clipped from V and 3 bases from J, the junction kept 6 bases outside the gene matches. The CDR3 runs 15 residues. As DNA, the CDR3 is TGCGCCAGCAGCCCCACCGGGACAGGGGAAGAGACCCAGTACTTC. It specifies CASSPTGTGEETQYF.

There are many counts of this clonotype. The chain recombines TRBV7-6 with TRBJ2-2, with D unclear. The CDR3 length is 13 residues. The germline V gene has CDR1 SGHVS and CDR2 FNYEAQ. The V end lost 0 bases, the J end lost 11 bases, and 10 bases lay between the germline ends. The CDR3 region has the DNA TGTGCCAGCAGCTTAGCTGGGTGGGCCGAGCTGTTTTTT. Protein sequence: CASSLAGWAELFF. Supplemented by reference TRBV7-6 and TRBJ2-2, the full variable domain reads GAGVSQSPRYKVTKRGQDVALRCDPISGHVSLYWYRQALGQGPEFLTYFNYEAQQDKSGLPNDRFSAERPEGSISTLTIQRTEQRDSAMYRCASSLAGWAELFFGEGSRLTVL.

This clonotype was recorded many times. CDR3 region: CASSSYPTEEAFF. In nucleotides, the CDR3 is TGCGCCAGCAGCTCCTACCCGACAGAGGAAGCTTTCTTT. V usage is TRBV5-1 and J usage is TRBJ1-1, with TRBD1 as a possible D gene (5 bases). The V gene's germline CDR1 is SGHRS and CDR2 YFSETQ. The V end was cut by 3 bases, the J end by 8 bases, with 14 bases between. The CDR3 is 13 amino acids.

This clonotype was detected ten times or more. J is TRBJ1-1 and V is TRBV27; 9 bases fit TRBD1. The CDR3 is made up of 15 amino acids. Trimming at V came to 0 bases and at J to 8 bases, leaving 7 bases not matched to a gene. Per germline, CDR1 MNHEY and CDR2 SMNVEV (reference sequence). CDR3 nucleotides: TGTGCCAGCAGTTTATCGTTTAAGGGACAGGGAGAAGCTTTCTTT. Protein: CASSLSFKGQGEAFF.

Note on this clonotype: It may be a read error: a sequence one base away is much more abundant. The rearrangement uses TRBV29-1 and TRBJ2-2; 8 bases line up with TRBD1. The CDR3 sequence is 14 residues long. J lost 9 bases, V lost 5 bases, and 11 bases had no gene match. CDR1 and CDR2 from the germline V gene are SQVTM and ANQGSEA. The CDR3 DNA is TGCAGCGTTCTTGACAGGGGAAGGGACAGGGAGCTGTTTTTT. Its protein product is CSVLDRGRDRELFF.

This clonotype has at least ten counts. V and J are TRBV7-2 and TRBJ1-2; D gene ambiguous. Germline values: CDR1 SGHTA, CDR2 FQGNSA. The CDR3 is 13 residues long. Trimming stripped 5 bases from V and 3 bases from J, with 10 bases between. The CDR3 protein is CASSPRSHYGYTF. CDR3 nucleotides: TGTGCCAGCAGCCCCCGCAGCCACTATGGCTACACCTTC.

This clonotype was found once. With a much larger clone just one base away, this may be a read error. The genes are TRBV5-1 and TRBJ2-2; D unresolved. The length of the CDR3 is 17 residues. V lost 4 bases and J lost 4, with 20 bases in between. The germline gives CDR1 SGHRS, CDR2 YFSETQ. CDR3: CASSAGTCPGGTGELFF. The CDR3 coding sequence is TGCGCCAGCAGCGCCGGTACATGTCCGGGTGGCACCGGGGAGCTGTTTTTT.

This clonotype has a count of ten or more. The chain couples TRBV7-9 to TRBJ1-2; TRBD1 might be the D (5 bases). The CDR3 is 13 amino acids. Germline V gene data show CDR1 as SEHNR and CDR2 as FQNEAQ (reference sequence). The V gene lost 3 bases and the J gene lost 7 bases, with 12 bases spanning the gap. The CDR3 nucleotides read TGTGCCAGCAGCTTGGACAATCTCCTTGGCTACACCTTC. It encodes CASSLDNLLGYTF.

At least ten counts were recorded for this clonotype. The chain recombines TRBV2 with TRBJ2-1, with TRBD1 as a possible D gene (6 bases). CDR1 SNHLY and CDR2 FYNNEI come from the germline V gene. This CDR3 is built from 16 residues. V was pared by 2 bases and J by 10 bases, with 21 bases between. CDR3 bases: TGTGCCAGCAGTGAATTCGACAGGTCCGCGATGGTGGAGCAGTTCTTC. This sequence encodes CASSEFDRSAMVEQFF.

In this sample, this clonotype turned up many times. V and J are TRBV5-1 and TRBJ2-2, with 7 positions matching TRBD2. Germline trimming cut 1 base from V and 5 bases from J; bases unmatched to any gene: 5. This CDR3 is built from 15 residues. CDR1 is SGHRS, CDR2 YFSETQ, per germline. The CDR3 is CASSLPAGRTGELFF. CDR3 DNA sequence: TGCGCCAGCAGCTTGCCAGCGGGGCGGACCGGGGAGCTGTTTTTT.

The rearrangement links TRBV20-1 to TRBJ2-1, with 7 bases aligning to TRBD1. Germline assignment: CDR1 DFQATT and CDR2 SNEGSKA (reference sequence). This CDR3 spans 14 amino acids. J lost 5 bases, V lost 5 bases, and 9 bases had no gene match. The CDR3 reads CSARIPGQHNEQFF. As DNA, the CDR3 is TGCAGTGCTCGAATACCGGGACAGCACAATGAGCAGTTCTTC.